One T cell receptor beta chain is described in this entry. These data belong to a study of blood T cell repertoires in COVID-19. Study as a whole: Samples of COVID-19 (acute and convalescent) were obtained from the United States, Italy and Spain. Sources were T cells, B-cell-depleted T cells, or PBMCs; the material itself was cDNA or gDNA.

Original methodology: Quantification of nucleated cells was approximated via reference gene primer amplification. The protocol was immunoSEQ multiplex PCR, while the TCRdb copy is restricted to in-frame clones and leaves out a portion. Clone size and the V and J calls come from that table; the DNA yielded D and trimming. The sample has under 250,000 clones; 80% to 90% are singletons. This CDR3 is 15 amino acids long. V dropped 5 bases and J dropped 3 bases, with 16 bases sitting between them. In germline, CDR1 is SEHNR, CDR2 FQNEAQ (reference sequence). The J gene is TRBJ1-1, the V gene TRBV7-9; D remains unclear. The sequence came from a man younger than 45 with COVID-19, enrolled during active disease. Sequenced material: peripheral blood. The CDR3 spells CASSRTARMDTEAFF. CDR3 DNA sequence: TGTGCCAGCAGCCGAACAGCAAGGATGGACACTGAAGCTTTCTTT.